Shown below are 17 T cell receptor beta chains from a single sample sequenced in a study of Graves' ophthalmopathy and Graves' hyperthyroidism. TCR beta CDR3 regions were amplified from RNA transcripts. The workflow started with a first-round RT-PCR run with HTBI primers and then moved on to a second-round multiplex PCR. From the multiplex PCR reads, TCRdb called clonotypes with MiXCR, one entry per CDR3 protein. The table records 350,000 to 400,000 distinct CDR3 sequences, about a sixth of them present only once. The sequenced sample was peripheral blood. The receptors originated from a woman under 30 with Graves' ophthalmopathy.

This clonotype occurred many times. Here the CDR3 reads CASSSRGIGNTIYF. The CDR3 nucleotides read TGTGCCAGCAGCTCCAGGGGGATAGGAAACACCATATATTTT. The chain carries TRBV13 and TRBJ1-3; 7 positions match TRBD1. The CDR3 is 14 residues long. Germline CDR1 reads PRHDT; CDR2 reads FYEKMQ (reference sequence). The V and J ends lost 4 bases and 4 bases, in that order; junction bases with no gene match: 4.

The genes are TRBV12-3 or TRBV12-4 and TRBJ2-2; 7 nucleotides agree with TRBD2. After removal of 7 bases from V and 9 bases from J, the junction contained 5 bases not matched to a gene. The CDR3 covers 12 residues. As DNA, the CDR3 is TGTGCCAGCACCACCGGGGGGAGGGAGCTGTTTTTT. Translated, it gives CASTTGGRELFF.

This clonotype has at least ten counts. The chain links TRBV28 to TRBJ2-2, with D unclear. This CDR3 region has 14 residues. Germline V lookup: CDR1 MDHEN, CDR2 SYDVKM. V was pared by 8 bases and J by 0 bases, with 10 bases between. The CDR3 DNA reads as TGTGCCAGCCAGGTCCCCGCGAACACCGGGGAGCTGTTTTTT. Translated, it gives CASQVPANTGELFF. The full variable domain, rest sourced from reference TRBV28 and TRBJ2-2, is DVKVTQSSRYLVKRTGEKVFLECVQDMDHENMFWYRQDPGLGLRLIYFSYDVKMKEKGDIPEGYSVSREKKERFSLILESASTNQTSMYLCASQVPANTGELFFGEGSRLTVL.

This clonotype has ten or more counts. This chain connects TRBV6-5 to TRBJ1-1, with unresolved D. The CDR3 spans 16 residues. Looked up from germline, CDR1 is MNHEY and CDR2 is SVGAGI. With 0 bases removed from V and 0 bases from J, the gap between germline ends came to 11 bases. This CDR3 is CASSYSSSTLNTEAFF. The CDR3 DNA is TGTGCCAGCAGTTACTCGAGCTCTACACTGAACACTGAAGCTTTCTTT.

This clonotype was observed a few times. The chain has TRBV20-1 and TRBJ2-5, with D uncertain. Germline values: CDR1 DFQATT, CDR2 SNEGSKA (reference sequence). This CDR3 is built from 14 residues. V was trimmed by 0 bases and J by 5 bases, leaving 13 bases between them. This chain's CDR3 is CSARDVQGWETQYF. CDR3 DNA: TGCAGTGCTAGAGATGTACAAGGGTGGGAGACCCAGTACTTC.

The table lists this clonotype with many counts. V usage is TRBV12-3 or TRBV12-4 and J usage is TRBJ1-1, with 7 bases fitting TRBD1. This CDR3 region has 18 residues. V trimming: 3 bases; J trimming: 6 bases; junction bases outside the gene matches: 19. CDR3 DNA: TGTGCCAGCAGTTTCCATGTGGGGATTGGGACAGCGCTTCCTGAAGCTTTCTTT. This sequence encodes CASSFHVGIGTALPEAFF.

This clonotype was seen ten or more times. The chain couples TRBV6-1 to TRBJ1-1; D might be TRBD1 (5 bases). The length of the CDR3 is 14 residues. Germline values: CDR1 MNHNS, CDR2 SASEGT. V lost 6 bases and J 0 bases, leaving 11 bases between the germline ends. The chain's CDR3 is CASSAGHLNTEAFF. DNA for the CDR3: TGTGCCAGCAGCGCTGGACACCTGAACACTGAAGCTTTCTTT.

Ten or more counts support this clonotype. The rearrangement uses TRBV30 and TRBJ2-6, with 7 positions matching TRBD2. The V and J ends lost 0 bases and 0 bases, in that order; junction bases with no gene match: 5. The CDR3 is 17 amino acids. Germline V lookup: CDR1 GTSNPN, CDR2 SVGIG (reference sequence). Written as DNA, the CDR3 is TGTGCCTGGAGTGTACGCGGGGGACTCTCTGGGGCCAACGTCCTGACTTTC. Translating it yields CAWSVRGGLSGANVLTF.

This clonotype was observed at least ten times. This chain connects TRBV27 to TRBJ2-5; D remains ambiguous. The CDR3 sequence is 14 residues long. Trimming stripped 5 bases from V and 4 bases from J, with 14 bases between. From germline, CDR1 is MNHEY and CDR2 SMNVEV (reference sequence). The CDR3 protein is CASSDLEDGETQYF. The CDR3 coding sequence is TGTGCCAGCAGTGATCTTGAGGATGGAGAGACCCAGTACTTC.

In its sample, this clonotype was seen many times. A much larger clone sits a single nucleotide away, making a read error possible. The chain uses TRBV15 and TRBJ1-5; weak D call: TRBD1 (6 bases). Germline assignment: CDR1 LNHNV and CDR2 YYDKDF (reference sequence). The CDR3 spans 13 residues. The CDR3 region has the DNA TGTGCCATCAGCCGGGACACACATCAGCCCCAGCATTTT. Amino acid sequence: CAISRDTHQPQHF.

This clonotype was seen repeatedly, ten times or more. The chain carries TRBV29-1 and TRBJ2-5; 8 nucleotides agree with TRBD2. This CDR3 contains 16 residues. Germline values: CDR1 SQVTM, CDR2 ANQGSEA. Germline trimming cut 2 bases from V and 2 bases from J; bases unmatched to any gene: 10. The DNA of the CDR3 is TGCAGCGTTGAAATCCCTCGGGGGGGCCAGCAAGAGACCCAGTACTTC. It encodes CSVEIPRGGQQETQYF.

This clonotype has at least ten counts. The chain links TRBV5-1 to TRBJ2-7, with a possible D match to TRBD2 (5 bases). The CDR3 spans 18 residues. CDR1 is SGHRS and CDR2 is YFSETQ in the germline V gene. The V end was cut by 0 bases, the J end by 0 bases, with 19 bases between. As DNA, the CDR3 is TGCGCCAGCAGCTTGGTCCCCGGCGGAGGACCAAACTCCTACGAGCAGTACTTC. This sequence encodes CASSLVPGGGPNSYEQYF.

Ten or more counts support this clonotype. The rearrangement links TRBV20-1 to TRBJ2-7; 8 bases are a match to TRBD2. CDR1 DFQATT and CDR2 SNEGSKA come from the germline V gene (reference sequence). The CDR3 sequence is 14 residues long. With 2 bases clipped from V and 5 bases from J, the junction kept 8 bases outside the gene matches. The CDR3 bases are TGCAGTGCTAGATTGAGCGGGGGAGTTAACGAGCAGTACTTC. Amino acids: CSARLSGGVNEQYF.

This clonotype was found many times. The chain recombines TRBV29-1 with TRBJ1-1; no firm D call. The CDR3 length is 12 residues. V gave up 6 bases and J gave up 1 base, with 9 bases separating them. CDR1 SQVTM and CDR2 ANQGSEA come from the germline V gene. The CDR3, as DNA: TGCAGCGTCGTCGGACCGAACACTGAAGCTTTCTTT. This gives the protein CSVVGPNTEAFF.

This clonotype was counted at least ten times. The rearrangement joins TRBV28 to TRBJ1-5, with D unclear. Germline V gene data show CDR1 as MDHEN and CDR2 as SYDVKM. Trimming shortened V by 2 bases and J by 6 bases, and 8 bases separated the two germline ends. The CDR3 covers 13 residues. The CDR3 DNA is TGTGCCAGCAGTTTACTCGGAGCTCAGCCCCAGCATTTT. Its protein product is CASSLLGAQPQHF.

The sample holds many counts of this clonotype. For the CDR3, the DNA is TGCAGTGCTAGAGTGCTGGGGCAAGGGGGGAGTTATAGCAATCAGCCCCAGCATTTT. It translates to CSARVLGQGGSYSNQPQHF. V usage is TRBV20-1 and J usage is TRBJ1-5, with a possible D match to TRBD1 (6 bases). Trimming stripped 1 base from V and 0 bases from J, with 22 bases between. Germline CDR1 and CDR2: DFQATT and SNEGSKA (reference sequence). The CDR3 contains 19 residues.

Many counts were recorded for this clonotype. The V gene is TRBV12-3 or TRBV12-4, the J gene TRBJ1-6, with 10 bases identical to TRBD1. The CDR3 is 14 residues long. J lost 10 bases, V lost 6 bases, and 6 bases had no gene match. The CDR3 nucleotides are TGTGCCAGCAGGCTAGACAGGGGGCTATCACCCCTCCACTTT. It specifies CASRLDRGLSPLHF.